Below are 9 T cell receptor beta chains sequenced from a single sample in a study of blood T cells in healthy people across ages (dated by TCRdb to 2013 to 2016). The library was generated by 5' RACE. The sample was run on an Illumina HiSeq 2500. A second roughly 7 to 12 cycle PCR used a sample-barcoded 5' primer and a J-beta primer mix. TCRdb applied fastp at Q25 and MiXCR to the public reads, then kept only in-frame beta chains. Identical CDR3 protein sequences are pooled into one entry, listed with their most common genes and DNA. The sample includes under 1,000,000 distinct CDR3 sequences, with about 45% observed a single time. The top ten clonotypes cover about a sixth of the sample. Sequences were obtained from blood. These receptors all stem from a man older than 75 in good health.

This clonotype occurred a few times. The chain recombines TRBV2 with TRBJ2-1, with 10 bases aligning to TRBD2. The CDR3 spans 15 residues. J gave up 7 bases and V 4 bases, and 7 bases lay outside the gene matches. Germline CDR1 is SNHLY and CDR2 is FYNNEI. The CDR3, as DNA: TGTGCCAGCAGTGCGAGCGGGAGGGTTTCAAATGAGCAGTTCTTC. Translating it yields CASSASGRVSNEQFF.

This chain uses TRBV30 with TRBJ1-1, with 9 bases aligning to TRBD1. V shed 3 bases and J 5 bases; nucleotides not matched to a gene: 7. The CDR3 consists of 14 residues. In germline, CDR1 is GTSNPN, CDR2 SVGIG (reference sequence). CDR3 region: CAWRDRGFGTEAFF. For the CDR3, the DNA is TGTGCCTGGAGGGACAGGGGCTTCGGGACTGAAGCTTTCTTT.

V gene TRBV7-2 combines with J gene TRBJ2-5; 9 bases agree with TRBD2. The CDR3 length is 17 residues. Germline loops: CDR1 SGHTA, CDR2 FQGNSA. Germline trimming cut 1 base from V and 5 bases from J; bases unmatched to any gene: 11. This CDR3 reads CASSLGVFSGREETQYF. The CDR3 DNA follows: TGTGCCAGCAGCTTAGGTGTGTTTAGCGGGAGAGAGGAGACCCAGTACTTC.

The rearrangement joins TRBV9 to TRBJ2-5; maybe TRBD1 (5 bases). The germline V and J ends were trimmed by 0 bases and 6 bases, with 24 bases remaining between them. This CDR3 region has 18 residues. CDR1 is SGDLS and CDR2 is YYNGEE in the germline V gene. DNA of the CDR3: TGTGCCAGCAGCGTAGACGGCAGGGCCCTAAATTTTGGGAAGACCCAGTACTTC. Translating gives CASSVDGRALNFGKTQYF.

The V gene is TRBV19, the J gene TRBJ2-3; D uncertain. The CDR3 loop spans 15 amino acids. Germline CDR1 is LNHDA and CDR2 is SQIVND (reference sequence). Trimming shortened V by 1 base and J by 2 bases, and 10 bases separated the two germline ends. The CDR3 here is CASSIAEGPTDTQYF. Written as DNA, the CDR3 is TGTGCCAGTAGTATAGCGGAAGGGCCCACAGATACGCAGTATTTT.

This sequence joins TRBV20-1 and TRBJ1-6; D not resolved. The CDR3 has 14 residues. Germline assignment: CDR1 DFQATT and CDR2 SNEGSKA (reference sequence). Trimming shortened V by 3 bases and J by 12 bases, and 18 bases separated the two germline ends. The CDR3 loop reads CSASPQRGRLPLHF. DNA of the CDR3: TGCAGTGCTAGCCCTCAGAGAGGGAGGTTACCCCTCCACTTT.

In DNA form, the CDR3 reads TGTGCCAGCAGTTACACTAGCGGGAGCACGAACACCGGGGAGCTGTTTTTT. It is translated as CASSYTSGSTNTGELFF. The V call is TRBV6-5, the J call TRBJ2-2; 11 nucleotides line up with TRBD2. The CDR3 consists of 17 residues. The germline V gene encodes CDR1 MNHEY and CDR2 SVGAGI. The ends lost 2 bases at V and 0 bases at J; junction bases unmatched: 2.

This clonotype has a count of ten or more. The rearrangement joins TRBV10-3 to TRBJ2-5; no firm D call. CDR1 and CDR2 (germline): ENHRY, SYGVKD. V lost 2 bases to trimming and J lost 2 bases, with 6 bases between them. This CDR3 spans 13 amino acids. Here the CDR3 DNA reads TGTGCCATCAGTGAGACCGTTCAAGAGACCCAGTACTTC. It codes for CAISETVQETQYF.

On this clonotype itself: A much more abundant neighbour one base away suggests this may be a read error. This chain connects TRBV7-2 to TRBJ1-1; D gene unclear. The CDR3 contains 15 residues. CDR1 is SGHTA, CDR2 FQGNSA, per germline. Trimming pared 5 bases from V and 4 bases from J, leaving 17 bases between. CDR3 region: CASSRGQISATEAFF. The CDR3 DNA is TGTGCCAGCAGCCGAGGGCAGATCTCGGCCACTGAAGCTTTCTTT.